These 28 T cell receptor beta chains were all obtained from the same sample, sequenced in a study of brain T cells in children with intractable seizures. Assay: immunoSEQ multiplex PCR; the TCRdb copy retains only in-frame clones and omits some. The table records tens of thousands of clones, 85% to 95% of them present only once. Sequencing used peripheral blood, obtained at surgery. The receptor source for this set is a boy under two years old with tuberous sclerosis and intractable seizures.

The chain joins TRBV7-3 to TRBJ2-5; D possibly corresponds to TRBD2 (5 bases). Germline CDR1 SGHTA, CDR2 FQGTGA. V was clipped by 5 bases and J by 2 bases, with 12 bases between them. The CDR3 spans 14 residues. The CDR3 loop reads CASSPTGNQETQYF. CDR3 in DNA: TGTGCCAGCAGCCCCACGGGGAATCAAGAGACCCAGTACTTC.

This chain uses TRBV3-1 (or the pseudogene TRBV3-2) with TRBJ2-5, with D perhaps TRBD2 (6 bases). Trimming pared 2 bases from V and 4 bases from J, leaving 20 bases between. The CDR3 runs 17 residues. The germline V gene has CDR1 LGHDT and CDR2 YNNKEL (reference sequence). This CDR3 reads CASSQPRDLEGPETQYF. CDR3 sequence (DNA): TGTGCCAGCAGCCAACCCCGGGACTTAGAAGGGCCAGAGACCCAGTACTTC.

This clone appeared once. This chain joins TRBV6-1 and TRBJ1-1; 7 bases are shared with TRBD1. The CDR3 covers 15 residues. In germline, CDR1 is MNHNS, CDR2 SASEGT. The V gene end was trimmed by 2 bases and the J gene end by 1 base; junction bases not matched to a gene: 4. The CDR3 is CASSEMGQKNTEAFF. For the CDR3, the DNA is TGTGCCAGCAGTGAAATGGGACAGAAGAACACTGAAGCTTTCTTT.

This clone was seen a single time. The rearrangement joins TRBV7-9 to TRBJ1-2; a weak D match, TRBD1 (6 bases). Trimming cost V 3 bases and J 8 bases, with 13 bases left between them. CDR3 size: 13 residues. Germline CDR1 SEHNR, CDR2 FQNEAQ (reference sequence). The chain's CDR3 is CASSFTGPRGYTF. In DNA, the CDR3 is TGTGCCAGCAGCTTCACAGGGCCGAGAGGCTACACCTTC.

This chain joins TRBV11-2 and TRBJ2-7, with TRBD1 identical over 9 bases. CDR1 and CDR2 (germline): SGHAT, FQNNGV. This CDR3 spans 14 amino acids. The J segment lost 6 bases and the V segment lost 5 bases, leaving 8 bases of the junction unmatched. The CDR3 DNA follows: TGTGCCAGCAGCCACCGGGACAGGGAAATCGAGCAGTACTTC. Protein product: CASSHRDREIEQYF.

V is TRBV30 and J is TRBJ2-2, with D maybe TRBD1 (5 bases). From germline, CDR1 is GTSNPN and CDR2 SVGIG (reference sequence). The V and J ends lost 0 bases and 1 base respectively, with 9 bases between them. The CDR3 totals 15 residues. Here the CDR3 reads CAWSVGRMNTGELFF. In DNA, the CDR3 is TGTGCCTGGAGTGTGGGGCGGATGAACACCGGGGAGCTGTTTTTT.

CDR3 DNA sequence: TGTGCCAGCAGCTTAGATCTGAATGGTCTAGCTGAAAGCTCCTACGAGCAGTACTTC. Amino acids: CASSLDLNGLAESSYEQYF. The chain employs TRBV11-2 and TRBJ2-7; D is possibly TRBD2 (5 bases). Trimming stripped 0 bases from V and 0 bases from J, with 21 bases between. The CDR3 has 19 amino acids. Germline values: CDR1 SGHAT, CDR2 FQNNGV.

The J gene is TRBJ2-5, the V gene TRBV2; the match to TRBD1 covers 9 bases. The germline V gene has CDR1 SNHLY and CDR2 FYNNEI. This CDR3 has 13 residues. V shed 9 bases, J shed 4 bases, and the junction held 6 bases outside the gene matches. CDR3 nucleotides: TGTGCCAGTCTAACAGGGGGCACAGAGACCCAGTACTTC. Encoded protein: CASLTGGTETQYF.

This chain connects TRBV9 to TRBJ2-7; 13 positions agree with TRBD2. J was trimmed by 6 bases and V by 2 bases; bases with no gene match: 5. CDR1 SGDLS and CDR2 YYNGEE come from the germline V gene. The CDR3 loop spans 15 amino acids. The CDR3 reads CASSVGLAGEAEQYF. The CDR3 region has the DNA TGTGCCAGCAGCGTCGGACTAGCGGGAGAGGCCGAGCAGTACTTC.

This chain links TRBV20-1 with TRBJ1-2; no clear D gene. Trimming cost V 3 bases and J 2 bases, with 1 base left between them. This CDR3 contains 10 residues. The germline V gene has CDR1 DFQATT and CDR2 SNEGSKA (reference sequence). CDR3 coding DNA: TGCAGTGCTAGCAACTATGGCTACACCTTC. Translating gives CSASNYGYTF.

The V call is TRBV6-6, the J call TRBJ2-2; D gene ambiguous. The length of the CDR3 is 11 residues. Germline V CDR1 and CDR2: MNHNY, SVGAGI (reference sequence). V was shortened by 7 bases and J by 0 bases, with 0 bases between the two germline ends. The CDR3 DNA follows: TGTGCCAGCACGAACACCGGGGAGCTGTTTTTT. Its translation: CASTNTGELFF.

Only one count was recorded for this clone. V usage is TRBV7-8 and J usage is TRBJ2-1; unclear D gene. CDR3 length: 15 amino acids. V was shortened by 1 base and J by 3 bases, with 10 bases between the two germline ends. Germline CDR1 reads SGHVS; CDR2 reads FQNEAQ. In nucleotides, the CDR3 is TGTGCCAGCAGCTTAGGGCAGAAGTACTACAATGAGCAGTTCTTC. Amino acids: CASSLGQKYYNEQFF.

V and J are TRBV4-1 and TRBJ2-5; D is possibly TRBD2 (5 bases). CDR3 length equals 14 residues. Trimming took off 0 bases at V and 4 bases at J, with 9 bases between the two ends. The germline V gene encodes CDR1 MGHRA and CDR2 YSYEKL. The CDR3 region has the DNA TGCGCCAGCAGCCAAGATCGAGGGAGAGAGACCCAGTACTTC. Residues: CASSQDRGRETQYF.

This clone was observed a few times. The chain joins TRBV14 to TRBJ1-1; TRBD1 agrees at 7 bases. Germline V gene data show CDR1 as SGHDN and CDR2 as FVKESK. The CDR3 is made up of 15 amino acids. The trim removed 3 bases at V and 1 base at J, leaving 5 bases unmatched. The CDR3 loop reads CASSQLDRANTEAFF. The CDR3 nucleotides read TGTGCCAGCAGCCAGCTAGACAGGGCGAACACTGAAGCTTTCTTT.

The rearrangement uses TRBV29-1 and TRBJ2-1, with 10 bases that match TRBD1. Unmatched junction bases numbered 13, after V lost 1 base and J lost 7 bases. From germline, CDR1 is SQVTM and CDR2 ANQGSEA. The CDR3 spans 17 residues. The CDR3, as DNA: TGCAGCGTTGAAGGCGGGCCGGGACAGGGGATAGATAATGAGCAGTTCTTC. Protein: CSVEGGPGQGIDNEQFF.

The rearrangement joins TRBV5-1 to TRBJ1-2; no clear D gene. CDR1 SGHRS and CDR2 YFSETQ come from the germline V gene. CDR3 size: 11 residues. V lost 2 bases, J lost 5 bases, and 4 bases lay in between. The CDR3 here is CASSLKYGYTF. CDR3 nucleotide sequence: TGCGCCAGCAGCTTAAAGTATGGCTACACCTTC.

The V gene is TRBV7-9, the J gene TRBJ1-1; D not resolved. V was cut by 5 bases and J by 0 bases, with 4 bases left in between. Germline loops: CDR1 SEHNR, CDR2 FQNEAQ (reference sequence). The CDR3 contains 12 residues. The CDR3 sequence: CASSVMNTEAFF. CDR3 DNA sequence: TGTGCCAGCAGCGTAATGAACACTGAAGCTTTCTTT.

V is TRBV29-1 and J is TRBJ2-1; 7 nucleotides line up with TRBD2. Trimming removed 8 bases from V and 6 bases from J; junction bases left unmatched: 4. This CDR3 region has 11 residues. Germline V lookup: CDR1 SQVTM, CDR2 ANQGSEA. The CDR3 region has the DNA TGCAGCCCATTAGCGGGCAATGAGCAGTTCTTC. This sequence encodes CSPLAGNEQFF.

The sample holds one count of this clone. V is TRBV27 and J is TRBJ2-7; 9 bases agree with TRBD1. This CDR3 is built from 16 residues. J was trimmed by 9 bases and V by 4 bases; bases with no gene match: 16. The germline CDR1 and CDR2 sequences are MNHEY and SMNVEV (reference sequence). CDR3 DNA sequence: TGTGCCAGCAGTTCGATCCCGGGACAGGGTTGGATTGGGCAGTACTTC. It yields the protein CASSSIPGQGWIGQYF.

CDR3 protein: CASSYSVADRGHEQYF. CDR3 nucleotide sequence: TGTGCCAGCAGTTACTCAGTAGCGGACAGGGGGCACGAGCAGTACTTC. The V gene is TRBV6-5, the J gene TRBJ2-7; 11 bases line up with TRBD1. With V trimmed by 0 bases and J by 5 bases, 6 bases remained unmatched. Germline V lookup: CDR1 MNHEY, CDR2 SVGAGI. The CDR3 length is 16 residues.

DNA for the CDR3: TGTGCCAGCAGCGTAGATAGCTCGAACGAGCAGTACTTC. Amino acid sequence: CASSVDSSNEQYF. The chain has TRBV9 and TRBJ2-7; no definite D call. CDR1 and CDR2 from the germline V gene are SGDLS and YYNGEE. The germline V and J ends were trimmed by 0 bases and 5 bases, with 9 bases remaining between them. This CDR3 spans 13 amino acids.

The V call is TRBV5-6, the J call TRBJ2-2; maybe TRBD2 (5 bases). The germline gives CDR1 SGHDT, CDR2 YYEEEE. The CDR3 is 13 amino acids. V gave up 0 bases and J gave up 5 bases, with 5 bases separating them. CDR3 residues: CASSLGGTGELFF. CDR3 DNA sequence: TGTGCCAGCAGCTTGGGCGGGACCGGGGAGCTGTTTTTT.

V is TRBV5-1 and J is TRBJ2-1; 12 bases align to TRBD2. V shed 5 bases, J shed 5 bases, and the junction held 8 bases outside the gene matches. The CDR3 runs 16 residues. In germline, CDR1 is SGHRS, CDR2 YFSETQ. CDR3 coding DNA: TGCGCCAGCAGGTCGTCAGGGACTAGCGGGCACAATGAGCAGTTCTTC. This gives the protein CASRSSGTSGHNEQFF.

J is TRBJ2-2 and V is TRBV10-3, with D perhaps matching TRBD2 (5 bases). The V gene lost 4 bases and the J gene lost 6 bases, with 18 bases spanning the gap. Germline V CDR1 and CDR2: ENHRY, SYGVKD. This CDR3 comprises 16 residues. The CDR3: CAISGGSSLGAGELFF. CDR3 sequence (DNA): TGTGCCATCAGTGGCGGGTCTAGTCTCGGGGCCGGGGAGCTGTTTTTT.

The rearrangement joins TRBV19 to TRBJ2-1; tentatively, D is TRBD2 (5 bases). The CDR3 loop spans 17 amino acids. The V gene's germline CDR1 is LNHDA and CDR2 SQIVND (reference sequence). Trimming cost V 5 bases and J 0 bases, with 17 bases left between them. The CDR3 spells CASSVTASFSSYNEQFF. CDR3 in DNA: TGTGCCAGTAGTGTAACGGCTAGCTTCAGCTCCTACAATGAGCAGTTCTTC.

The rearrangement uses TRBV3-1 (or the pseudogene TRBV3-2) and TRBJ2-1; the D is unclear. V lost 0 bases and J 7 bases, leaving 10 bases between the germline ends. There are 14 residues in the CDR3. Germline CDR1 and CDR2: LGHDT and YNNKEL (reference sequence). Written as DNA, the CDR3 is TGTGCCAGCAGCCAAGAAATCCTGACTAATGAGCAGTTCTTC. This codes for CASSQEILTNEQFF.

This rearrangement joins TRBV4-1 to TRBJ2-1; TRBD2 matches 7 bases. The CDR3 spans 18 residues. V dropped 1 base and J dropped 1; count of bases not matched to a gene: 10. Germline lookup yields CDR1 MGHRA and CDR2 YSYEKL. CDR3 residues: CASSQGVGSGGSYNEQFF. The CDR3 nucleotides read TGCGCCAGCAGCCAAGGAGTAGGGTCGGGAGGATCCTACAATGAGCAGTTCTTC.

V and J are TRBV12-3 or TRBV12-4 and TRBJ2-1; the match to TRBD1 covers 8 bases. Trimming took 7 bases from V and 14 from J; bases not matched to a gene: 10. The length of the CDR3 is 12 residues. CDR3 in amino acids: CASTVYRGQEFF. The DNA of the CDR3 is TGTGCCAGCACAGTCTATCGGGGACAGGAGTTCTTC.